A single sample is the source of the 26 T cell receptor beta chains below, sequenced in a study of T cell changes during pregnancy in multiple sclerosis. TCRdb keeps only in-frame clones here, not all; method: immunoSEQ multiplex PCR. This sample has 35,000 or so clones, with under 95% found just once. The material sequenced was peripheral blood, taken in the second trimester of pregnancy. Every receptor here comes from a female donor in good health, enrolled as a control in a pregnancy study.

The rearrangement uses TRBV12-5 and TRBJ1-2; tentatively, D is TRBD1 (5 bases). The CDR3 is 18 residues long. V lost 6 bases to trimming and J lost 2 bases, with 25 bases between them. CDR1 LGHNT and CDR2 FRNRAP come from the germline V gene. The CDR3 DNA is TGTGCTAGTGGCTTGACTATGGCGGGGGAGAGGATAAACTATGGCTACACCTTC. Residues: CASGLTMAGERINYGYTF. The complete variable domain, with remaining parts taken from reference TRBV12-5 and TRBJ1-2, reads DARVTQTPRHKVTEMGQEVTMRCQPILGHNTVFWYRQTMMQGLELLAYFRNRAPLDDSGMPKDRFSAEMPDATLATLKIQPSEPRDSAVYFCASGLTMAGERINYGYTFGSGTRLTVV.

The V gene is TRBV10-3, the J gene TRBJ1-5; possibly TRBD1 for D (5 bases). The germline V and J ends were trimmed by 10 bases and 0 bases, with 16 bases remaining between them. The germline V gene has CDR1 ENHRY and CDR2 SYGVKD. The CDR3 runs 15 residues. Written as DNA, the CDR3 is TGTGCCAGCGGGGACGGAATTTATAGCAATCAGCCCCAGCATTTT. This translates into CASGDGIYSNQPQHF.

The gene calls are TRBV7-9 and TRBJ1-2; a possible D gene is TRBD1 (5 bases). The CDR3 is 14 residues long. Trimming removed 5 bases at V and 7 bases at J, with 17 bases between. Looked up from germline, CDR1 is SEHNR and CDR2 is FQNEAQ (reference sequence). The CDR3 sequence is CASSTTQGMSGYTF. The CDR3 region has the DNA TGTGCCAGCAGCACCACCCAGGGCATGTCTGGCTACACCTTC.

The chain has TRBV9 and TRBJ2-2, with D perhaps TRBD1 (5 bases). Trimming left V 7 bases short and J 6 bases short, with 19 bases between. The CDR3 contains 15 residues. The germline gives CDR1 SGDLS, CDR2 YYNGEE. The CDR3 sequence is CASGADPGRAGELFF. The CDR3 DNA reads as TGTGCCAGCGGGGCCGACCCCGGTCGTGCCGGGGAGCTGTTTTTT.

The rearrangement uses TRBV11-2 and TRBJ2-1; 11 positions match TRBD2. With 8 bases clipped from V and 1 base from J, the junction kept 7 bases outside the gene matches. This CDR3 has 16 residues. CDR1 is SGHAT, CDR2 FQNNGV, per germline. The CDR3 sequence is CASLTSGIGSYNEQFF. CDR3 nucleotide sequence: TGTGCCAGCTTGACTAGCGGGATCGGGTCCTACAATGAGCAGTTCTTC.

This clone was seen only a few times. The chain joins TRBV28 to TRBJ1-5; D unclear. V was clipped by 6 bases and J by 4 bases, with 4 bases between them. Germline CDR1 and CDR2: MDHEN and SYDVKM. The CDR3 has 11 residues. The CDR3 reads CASSQNQPQHF. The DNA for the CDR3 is TGTGCCAGCAGCCAGAATCAGCCCCAGCATTTT.

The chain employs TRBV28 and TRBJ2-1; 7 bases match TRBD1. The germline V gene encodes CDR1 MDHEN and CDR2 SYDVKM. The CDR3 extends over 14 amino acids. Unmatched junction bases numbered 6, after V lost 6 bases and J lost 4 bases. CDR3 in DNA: TGTGCCAGCAGGCCCGGGACAGCTTACAATGAGCAGTTCTTC. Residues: CASRPGTAYNEQFF.

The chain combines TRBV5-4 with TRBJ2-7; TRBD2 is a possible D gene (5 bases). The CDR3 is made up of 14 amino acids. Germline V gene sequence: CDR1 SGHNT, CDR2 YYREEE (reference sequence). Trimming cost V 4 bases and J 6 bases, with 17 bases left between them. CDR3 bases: TGTGCCAGCAGCCTTGGACTGGCTTCGGGCGAGCAGTACTTC. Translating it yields CASSLGLASGEQYF. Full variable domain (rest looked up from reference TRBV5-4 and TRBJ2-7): ETGVTQSPTHLIKTRGQQVTLRCSSQSGHNTVSWYQQALGQGPQFIFQYYREEENGRGNFPPRFSGLQFPNYSSELNVNALELDDSALYLCASSLGLASGEQYFGPGTRLTVT.

The CDR3 here is CASPRQGAKNEQYF. The CDR3 DNA sequence: TGTGCCAGCCCAAGACAGGGGGCGAAAAACGAGCAGTACTTC. The rearrangement joins TRBV21-1 to TRBJ2-7; the table's D call TRBD1 went unverified against the DNA. TRBV21-1 is assigned pseudogene status. The CDR3 spans 14 residues.

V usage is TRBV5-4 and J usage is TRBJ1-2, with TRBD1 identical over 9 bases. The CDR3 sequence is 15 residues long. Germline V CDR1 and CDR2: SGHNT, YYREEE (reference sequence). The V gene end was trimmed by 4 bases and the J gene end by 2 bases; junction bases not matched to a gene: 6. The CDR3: CASSPRTGVNYGYTF. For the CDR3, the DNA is TGTGCCAGCAGCCCCCGGACAGGGGTGAACTATGGCTACACCTTC.

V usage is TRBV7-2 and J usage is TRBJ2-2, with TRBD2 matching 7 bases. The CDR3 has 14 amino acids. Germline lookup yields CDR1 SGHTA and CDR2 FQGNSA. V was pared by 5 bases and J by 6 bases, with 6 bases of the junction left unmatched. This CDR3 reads CASSRNAGAGELFF. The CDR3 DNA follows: TGTGCCAGCAGCCGAAACGCGGGGGCCGGGGAGCTGTTTTTT.

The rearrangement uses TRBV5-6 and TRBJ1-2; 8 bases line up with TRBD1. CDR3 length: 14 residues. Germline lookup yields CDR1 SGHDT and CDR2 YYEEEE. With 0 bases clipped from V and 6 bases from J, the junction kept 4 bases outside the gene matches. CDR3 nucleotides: TGTGCCAGCAGCTTGGTCCGACAGGGGAATGGCTACACCTTC. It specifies CASSLVRQGNGYTF.

For the CDR3, the DNA is TGTGCCAGCAGTGGGGGACACGCGAGGAATTCACCCCTCCACTTT. Translating gives CASSGGHARNSPLHF. The chain links TRBV6-1 to TRBJ1-6; tentatively, D is TRBD1 (6 bases). This CDR3 has 15 residues. CDR1 and CDR2 from the germline V gene are MNHNS and SASEGT. Trimming left V 4 bases short and J 7 bases short, with 14 bases between.

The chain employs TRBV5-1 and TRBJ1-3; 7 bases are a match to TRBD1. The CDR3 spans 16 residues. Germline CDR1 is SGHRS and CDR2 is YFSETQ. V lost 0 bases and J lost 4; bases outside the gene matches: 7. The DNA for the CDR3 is TGCGCCAGCAGCTTGGGGGGACAGTCGGGCGGAAACACCATATATTTT. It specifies CASSLGGQSGGNTIYF.

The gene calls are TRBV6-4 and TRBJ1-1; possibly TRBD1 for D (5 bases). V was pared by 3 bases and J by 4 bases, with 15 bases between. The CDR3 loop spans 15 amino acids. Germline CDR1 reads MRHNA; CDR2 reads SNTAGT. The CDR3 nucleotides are TGTGCCAGCAGTGAGCAGGGTACGGGGGGCACTGAAGCTTTCTTT. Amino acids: CASSEQGTGGTEAFF.

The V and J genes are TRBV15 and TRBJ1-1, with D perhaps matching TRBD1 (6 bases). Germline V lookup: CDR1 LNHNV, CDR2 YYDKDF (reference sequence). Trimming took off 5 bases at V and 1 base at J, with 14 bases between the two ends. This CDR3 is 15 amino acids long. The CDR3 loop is CATSGNRDRNTEAFF. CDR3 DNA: TGTGCCACCAGCGGTAACAGGGATCGGAACACTGAAGCTTTCTTT.

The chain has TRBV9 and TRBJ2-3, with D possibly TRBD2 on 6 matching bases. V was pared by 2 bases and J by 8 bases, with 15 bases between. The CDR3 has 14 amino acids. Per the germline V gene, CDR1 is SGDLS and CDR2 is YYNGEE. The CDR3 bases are TGTGCCAGCAGCGTTGGCGGGAATTCGGGTACGCAGTATTTT. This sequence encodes CASSVGGNSGTQYF.

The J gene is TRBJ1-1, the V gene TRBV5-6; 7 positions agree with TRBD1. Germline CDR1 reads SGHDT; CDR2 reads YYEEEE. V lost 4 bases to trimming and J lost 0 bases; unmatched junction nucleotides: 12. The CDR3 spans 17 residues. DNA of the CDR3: TGTGCCAGCAGCACATTAATGACAGGGAGGATGAACACTGAAGCTTTCTTT. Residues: CASSTLMTGRMNTEAFF.

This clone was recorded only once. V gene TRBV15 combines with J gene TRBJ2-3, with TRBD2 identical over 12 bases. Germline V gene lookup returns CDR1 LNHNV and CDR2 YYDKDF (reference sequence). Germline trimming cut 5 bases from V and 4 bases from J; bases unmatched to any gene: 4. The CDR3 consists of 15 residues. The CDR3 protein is CATSPSGGASDTQYF. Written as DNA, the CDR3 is TGTGCCACCAGCCCTAGCGGGGGGGCCTCAGATACGCAGTATTTT.

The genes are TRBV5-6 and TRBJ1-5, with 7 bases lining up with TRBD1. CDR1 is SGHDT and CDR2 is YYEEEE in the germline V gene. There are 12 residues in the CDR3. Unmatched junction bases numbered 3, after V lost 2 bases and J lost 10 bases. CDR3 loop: CASSFSGGPQHF. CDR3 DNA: TGTGCCAGCAGCTTTTCAGGGGGTCCCCAGCATTTT.

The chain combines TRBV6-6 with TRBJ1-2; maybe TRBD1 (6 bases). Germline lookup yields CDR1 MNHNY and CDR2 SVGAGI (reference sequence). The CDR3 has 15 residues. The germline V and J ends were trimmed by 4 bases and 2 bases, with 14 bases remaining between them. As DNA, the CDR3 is TGTGCCAGCAGTTTTACCGGGACACCAAACTATGGCTACACCTTC. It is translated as CASSFTGTPNYGYTF.

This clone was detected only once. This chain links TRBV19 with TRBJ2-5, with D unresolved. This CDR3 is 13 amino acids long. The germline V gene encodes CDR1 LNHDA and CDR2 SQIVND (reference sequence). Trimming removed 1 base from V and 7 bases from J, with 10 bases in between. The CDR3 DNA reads TGTGCCAGTAGTATAGCGGGTGGTGGGACCCAGTACTTC. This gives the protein CASSIAGGGTQYF. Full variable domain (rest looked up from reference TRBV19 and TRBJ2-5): DGGITQSPKYLFRKEGQNVTLSCEQNLNHDAMYWYRQDPGQGLRLIYYSQIVNDFQKGDIAEGYSVSREKKESFPLTVTSAQKNPTAFYLCASSIAGGGTQYFGPGTRLLVL.

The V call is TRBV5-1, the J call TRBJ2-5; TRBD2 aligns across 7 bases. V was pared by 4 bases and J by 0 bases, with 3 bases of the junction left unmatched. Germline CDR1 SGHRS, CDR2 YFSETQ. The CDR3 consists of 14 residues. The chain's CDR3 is CASSRLADQETQYF. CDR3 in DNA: TGCGCCAGCAGCCGCCTAGCGGACCAAGAGACCCAGTACTTC.

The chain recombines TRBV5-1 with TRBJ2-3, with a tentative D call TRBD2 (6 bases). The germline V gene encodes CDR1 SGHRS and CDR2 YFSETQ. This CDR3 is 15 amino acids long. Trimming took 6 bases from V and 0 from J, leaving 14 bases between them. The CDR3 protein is CASNLLGTSTDTQYF. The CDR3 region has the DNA TGCGCCAGCAATCTACTCGGGACTAGCACAGATACGCAGTATTTT.

In nucleotides, the CDR3 is TGTGCCAGCAGGGAGATGAGGGAGACCCAGTACTTC. This gives the protein CASREMRETQYF. The V gene is TRBV2, the J gene TRBJ2-5; D ambiguous. Trimming took 6 bases from V and 5 from J, leaving 10 bases between them. The CDR3 length is 12 residues. Germline CDR1 reads SNHLY; CDR2 reads FYNNEI.

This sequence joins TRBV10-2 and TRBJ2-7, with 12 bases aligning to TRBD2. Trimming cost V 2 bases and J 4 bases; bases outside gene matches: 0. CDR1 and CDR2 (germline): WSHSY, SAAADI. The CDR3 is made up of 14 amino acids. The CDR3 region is CASSEGLAGYEQYF. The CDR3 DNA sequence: TGCGCCAGCAGTGAGGGACTAGCGGGGTACGAGCAGTACTTC.